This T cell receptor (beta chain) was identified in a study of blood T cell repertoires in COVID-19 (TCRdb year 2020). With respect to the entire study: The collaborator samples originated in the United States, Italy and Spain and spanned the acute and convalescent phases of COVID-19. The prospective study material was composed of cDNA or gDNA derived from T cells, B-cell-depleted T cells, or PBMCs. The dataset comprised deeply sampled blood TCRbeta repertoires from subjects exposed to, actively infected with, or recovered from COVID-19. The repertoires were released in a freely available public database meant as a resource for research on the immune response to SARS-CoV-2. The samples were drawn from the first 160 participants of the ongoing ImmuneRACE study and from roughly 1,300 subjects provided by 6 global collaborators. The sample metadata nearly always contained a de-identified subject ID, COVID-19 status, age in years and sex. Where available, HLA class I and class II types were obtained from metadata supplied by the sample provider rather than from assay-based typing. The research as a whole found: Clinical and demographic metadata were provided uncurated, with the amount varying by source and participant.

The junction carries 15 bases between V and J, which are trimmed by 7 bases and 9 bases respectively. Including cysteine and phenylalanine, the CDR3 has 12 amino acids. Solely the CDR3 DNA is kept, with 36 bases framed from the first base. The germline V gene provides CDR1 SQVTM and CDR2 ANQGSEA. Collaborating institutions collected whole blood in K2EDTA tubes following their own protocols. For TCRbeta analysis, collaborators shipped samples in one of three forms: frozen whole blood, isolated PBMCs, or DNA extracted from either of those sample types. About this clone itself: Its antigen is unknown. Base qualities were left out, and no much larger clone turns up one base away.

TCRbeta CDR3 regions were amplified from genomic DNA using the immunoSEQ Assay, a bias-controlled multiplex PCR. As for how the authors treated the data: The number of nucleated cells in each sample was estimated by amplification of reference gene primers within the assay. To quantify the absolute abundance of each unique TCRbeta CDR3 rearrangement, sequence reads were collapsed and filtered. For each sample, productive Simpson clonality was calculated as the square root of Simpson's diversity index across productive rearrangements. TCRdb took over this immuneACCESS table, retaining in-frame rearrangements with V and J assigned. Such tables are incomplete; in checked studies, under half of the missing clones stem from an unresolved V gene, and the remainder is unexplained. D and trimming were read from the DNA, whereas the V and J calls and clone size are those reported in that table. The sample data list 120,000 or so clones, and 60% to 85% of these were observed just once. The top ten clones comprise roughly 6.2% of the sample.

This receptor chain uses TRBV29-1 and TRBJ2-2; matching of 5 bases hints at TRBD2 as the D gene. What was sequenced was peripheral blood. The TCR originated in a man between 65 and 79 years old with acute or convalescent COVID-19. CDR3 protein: CSARLASRELFF. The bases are TGCAGCGCCCGATTAGCGAGTCGGGAGCTGTTTTTT.